A single T cell receptor (beta chain) is shown here with its context. The antigen remains unidentified. The CDR3 length is 17 residues. The germline CDR1 and CDR2 sequences are MDHEN and SYDVKM. J lost 1 base, V lost 6 bases, and 6 bases had no gene match. Individually, cDNA molecules had unique molecular identifiers attached to them. A single record per CDR3 protein comes from TCRdb applying MiXCR to the 5' RACE reads. The data contain tens of thousands of distinct CDR3 sequences, 15% of them singletons. This record belongs to a study of early T cells in non-severe SARS-CoV-2 infection. Whole-study context: From unsorted whole blood, bulk RNA was sequenced, and the chains remained unpaired. Broader study findings: Matching results from VDJdb favored anti-spike CD8 responses, leaving private and CD4 specificities undetected.

This receptor was obtained from an adult who was a healthcare worker with PCR-confirmed SARS-CoV-2 infection or an uninfected control (not recorded which). The chain carries TRBV28 and TRBJ2-3; TRBD2 aligns across 14 bases. The sequencing input was whole blood. The CDR3 DNA follows: TGTGCCAGCAGAACCGGACTAGCGGGGGGACGCACAGATACGCAGTATTTT. It codes for CASRTGLAGGRTDTQYF.